Presented here are 14 T cell receptor beta chains from one specimen sequenced in a study of PD-L1 blockade in urothelial cancer. The time point denotes: pretreatment peripheral blood. Sequencing was performed with immunoSEQ multiplex PCR; in TCRdb, only in-frame clones are kept and a portion is missing. The repertoire holds 30,000 to 40,000 clones, with approximately 85% as singletons. Sample: PBMCs, taken around atezolizumab (anti-PD-L1) treatment. These receptors were collected from a man in his 60s with urothelial cancer.

The chain recombines TRBV4-2 with TRBJ1-3; TRBD1 matches 10 bases. V lost 4 bases to trimming and J lost 3 bases; unmatched junction nucleotides: 3. CDR1 and CDR2 (germline): LGHNA, YNFKEQ. CDR3 length: 15 residues. The CDR3 is CASSPGQGFGNTIYF. The CDR3 DNA is TGTGCCAGCAGCCCGGGACAGGGGTTTGGAAACACCATATATTTT.

The V call is TRBV4-2, the J call TRBJ2-5, with a weak D call TRBD2 (6 bases). Trimming took off 0 bases at V and 14 bases at J, with 16 bases between the two ends. In germline, CDR1 is LGHNA, CDR2 YNFKEQ. The CDR3 is made up of 13 amino acids. CDR3 bases: TGTGCCAGCAGCCAAGATCGCGGGACGCCACCATACTTC. This gives the protein CASSQDRGTPPYF.

This chain connects TRBV6-1 to TRBJ1-2; TRBD1 matches 9 bases. The CDR3 totals 17 residues. The germline V gene encodes CDR1 MNHNS and CDR2 SASEGT. V lost 2 bases and J lost 4; bases outside the gene matches: 11. CDR3 sequence: CASSERVGTGRSYGYTF. The CDR3 coding sequence is TGTGCCAGCAGTGAACGGGTGGGGACAGGGAGATCCTATGGCTACACCTTC.

This clone was observed a handful of times. This sequence joins TRBV2 and TRBJ2-7; a weak D match, TRBD2 (6 bases). V shed 8 bases and J shed 0 bases, with 14 bases lying between them. The CDR3 totals 14 residues. Germline V gene sequence: CDR1 SNHLY, CDR2 FYNNEI. Here the CDR3 DNA reads TGTGCCAGCCTACGAGGACTAAGCTCCTACGAGCAGTACTTC. This sequence encodes CASLRGLSSYEQYF.

This clone was observed a single time. The chain recombines TRBV30 with TRBJ2-7, with 11 bases fitting TRBD1. Losses at the gene ends were 4 bases for V and 7 bases for J; bases not matched to a gene: 3. Germline loops: CDR1 GTSNPN, CDR2 SVGIG (reference sequence). The CDR3 totals 12 residues. CDR3 amino acids: CAWTGQGGEQYF. Here the CDR3 DNA reads TGTGCCTGGACGGGACAGGGGGGAGAGCAGTACTTC.

This clone was recorded only once. The rearrangement links TRBV9 to TRBJ2-3; TRBD2 agrees at 8 bases. Germline trimming cut 3 bases from V and 0 bases from J; bases unmatched to any gene: 6. CDR1 is SGDLS and CDR2 is YYNGEE in the germline V gene. This CDR3 comprises 16 residues. CDR3 in DNA: TGTGCCAGCAGCGCCACTTTAGCGGGAAGCACAGATACGCAGTATTTT. Its protein is CASSATLAGSTDTQYF.

The chain employs TRBV5-6 and TRBJ2-7; D may be TRBD1 (6 bases). The germline V gene encodes CDR1 SGHDT and CDR2 YYEEEE. V lost 4 bases, J lost 1 base, and 12 bases lay in between. The CDR3 runs to 14 residues. The CDR3 region has the DNA TGTGCCAGCAGCAGGGGACAACTGTCCTACGAGCAGTACTTC. Translating it yields CASSRGQLSYEQYF.

There are a few counts of this clone. V gene TRBV28 combines with J gene TRBJ1-1; 8 bases are shared with TRBD1. Germline trimming cut 6 bases from V and 4 bases from J; bases unmatched to any gene: 16. CDR3 length equals 17 residues. Per germline, CDR1 MDHEN and CDR2 SYDVKM. In DNA form, the CDR3 reads TGTGCCAGCAGCCCTTCAGGTCAGGGGGCGATGGGCACTGAAGCTTTCTTT. Translated: CASSPSGQGAMGTEAFF.

The V gene is TRBV2, the J gene TRBJ1-5; 10 bases are a match to TRBD1. The trim removed 4 bases at V and 6 bases at J, leaving 6 bases unmatched. This CDR3 is 15 amino acids long. CDR1 is SNHLY and CDR2 is FYNNEI in the germline V gene. DNA for the CDR3: TGTGCCAGCAGTGGGGGACAGGGGAAAGGTCAGCCCCAGCATTTT. Translation gives CASSGGQGKGQPQHF.

The V and J genes are TRBV11-3 and TRBJ2-5; 11 positions agree with TRBD1. CDR1 and CDR2 (germline): SGHNT, YENEEA. J was trimmed by 5 bases and V by 5 bases; bases with no gene match: 7. The length of the CDR3 is 15 residues. The CDR3 sequence is CASSPGTGGDETQYF. Written as DNA, the CDR3 is TGTGCCAGCAGCCCCGGGACAGGGGGAGATGAGACCCAGTACTTC.

This clone occurred once. This chain connects TRBV9 to TRBJ1-1, with D possibly being TRBD1 (5 bases). Germline V lookup: CDR1 SGDLS, CDR2 YYNGEE. This CDR3 comprises 15 residues. Trimming removed 4 bases from V and 1 base from J, with 14 bases in between. The CDR3 loop is CASSPRLGQNTEAFF. Written as DNA, the CDR3 is TGTGCCAGCAGCCCCCGCCTCGGACAGAACACTGAAGCTTTCTTT.

This clone was counted once. The rearrangement links TRBV7-9 to TRBJ2-3, with TRBD2 matching 9 bases. The germline CDR1 and CDR2 sequences are SEHNR and FQNEAQ (reference sequence). V lost 5 bases and J lost 2; bases outside the gene matches: 14. This CDR3 region has 18 residues. Here the CDR3 DNA reads TGTGCCAGCAGCCCCCCTGGGCGGGGGGGACCTTTCACAGATACGCAGTATTTT. This codes for CASSPPGRGGPFTDTQYF. Combining the CDR3 with reference TRBV7-9 and TRBJ2-3 gives the whole variable domain DTGVSQNPRHKITKRGQNVTFRCDPISEHNRLYWYRQTLGQGPEFLTYFQNEAQLEKSRLLSDRFSAERPKGSFSTLEIQRTEQGDSAMYLCASSPPGRGGPFTDTQYFGPGTRLTVL.

This clone has only one observation. The chain links TRBV6-1 to TRBJ1-3; D gene unclear. This CDR3 is built from 15 residues. Between the trimmed V and J ends, which lost 6 bases and 1 base, there was a span of 13 bases. The germline V gene has CDR1 MNHNS and CDR2 SASEGT. The CDR3 loop reads CASSLGGFSGNTIYF. In DNA form, the CDR3 reads TGTGCCAGCAGCTTAGGCGGCTTTTCTGGAAACACCATATATTTT.

The chain links TRBV2 to TRBJ2-7, with TRBD1 matching over 7 bases. There are 14 residues in the CDR3. Germline values: CDR1 SNHLY, CDR2 FYNNEI. Trimming removed 6 bases from V and 3 bases from J; junction bases left unmatched: 8. CDR3 residues: CASSLGQQDYEQYF. Here the CDR3 DNA reads TGTGCCAGCAGCCTGGGACAGCAGGACTACGAGCAGTACTTC. Full variable domain (outside the CDR3, taken from reference TRBV2 and TRBJ2-7): EPEVTQTPSHQVTQMGQEVILRCVPISNHLYFYWYRQILGQKVEFLVSFYNNEISEKSEIFDDQFSVERPDGSNFTLKIRSTKLEDSAMYFCASSLGQQDYEQYFGPGTRLTVT.